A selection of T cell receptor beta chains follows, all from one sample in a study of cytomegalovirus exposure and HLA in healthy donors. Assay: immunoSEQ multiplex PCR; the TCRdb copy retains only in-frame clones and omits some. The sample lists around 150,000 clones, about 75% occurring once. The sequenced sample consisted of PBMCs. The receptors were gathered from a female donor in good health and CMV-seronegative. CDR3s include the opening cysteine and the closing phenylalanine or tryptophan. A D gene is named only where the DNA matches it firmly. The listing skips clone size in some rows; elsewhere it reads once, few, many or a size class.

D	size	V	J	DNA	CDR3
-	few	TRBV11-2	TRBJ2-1	TGTGCCAGCAGCCCTTGGGGACAACCCGTGGCTGAGCAGTTCTTC	CASSPWGQPVAEQFF
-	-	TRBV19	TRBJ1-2	TGTGCCAGTAGTATCCCACCAGGGGTGGACTATGGCTACACCTTC	CASSIPPGVDYGYTF
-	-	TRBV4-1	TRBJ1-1	TGCGCCAGCAGCCTCCTACGGGGAGAGACTGAAGCTTTCTTT	CASSLLRGETEAFF
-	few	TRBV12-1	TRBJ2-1	TGTGCCAGCAGCTTTCTAGCGGGGGACAATGAGCAGTTCTTC	CASSFLAGDNEQFF
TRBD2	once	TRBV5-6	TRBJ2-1	TGTGCCAGCAACTGGGGGGGGTCCAATGAGCAGTTCTTC	CASNWGGSNEQFF
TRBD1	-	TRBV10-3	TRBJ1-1	TGTGCCATCAGTGACGGGACAGGCACTGAAGCTTTCTTT	CAISDGTGTEAFF
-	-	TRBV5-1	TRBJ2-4	TGCGCCAGCAGCTTGGCCCAGGGGAATCTAGCCAAAAACATTCAGTACTTC	CASSLAQGNLAKNIQYF
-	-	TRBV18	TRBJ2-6	TGTGCCAGCTCACCACCCCAAGGGGCCAACGTCCTGACTTTC	CASSPPQGANVLTF
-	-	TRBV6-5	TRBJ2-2	TGTGCCAGCAGTCAGGACGCTAGCTACACCGGGGAGCTGTTTTTT	CASSQDASYTGELFF
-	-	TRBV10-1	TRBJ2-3	TGCGCCAGCAGCGCCGGGACTGGGTACACAGATACGCAGTATTTT	CASSAGTGYTDTQYF
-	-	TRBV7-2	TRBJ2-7	TGTGCCAGCAGATTGGGAGGCTACGAGCAGTACTTC	CASRLGGYEQYF
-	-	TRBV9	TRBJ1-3	TGTGCCAGCAGCGGGCAGGTCTCTGGAAACACCATATATTTT	CASSGQVSGNTIYF
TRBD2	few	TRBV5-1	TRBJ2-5	TGCGCCAGCAGCTTGGCCGGGACTAGCGGAGAGACCCAGTACTTC	CASSLAGTSGETQYF
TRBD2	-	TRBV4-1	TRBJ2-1	TGCGCCAGCAGCCAAGGGACTAGCAATGAGCAGTTCTTC	CASSQGTSNEQFF
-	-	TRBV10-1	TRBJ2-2	TGCGCCTCGGGGAAGGGGACTTACACCGGGGAGCTGTTTTTT	CASGKGTYTGELFF
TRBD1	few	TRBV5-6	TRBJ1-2	TGTGCCAGCAGCTTTTCCCCGGGACAGGGGCCTCAATCCTTCTATGGCTACACCTTC	CASSFSPGQGPQSFYGYTF
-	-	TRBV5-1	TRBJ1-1	TGCGCCAGCAGCTTGAGCGGTGACAGGCAAGAAGCTTTCTTT	CASSLSGDRQEAFF
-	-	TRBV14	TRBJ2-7	TGTGCCAGCAGCCAAGTAACAGGCGACCCTTACGAGCAGTACTTC	CASSQVTGDPYEQYF
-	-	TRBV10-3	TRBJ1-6	TGTGCCATCAGGACGGCCCTGGGGAGCTCCTATAATTCACCCCTCCACTTT	CAIRTALGSSYNSPLHF
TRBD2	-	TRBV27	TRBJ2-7	TGTGCCAGCAGACCCAGGGGCGATTTAGCGGGGGAGCGGCCGTACGAGCAGTACTTC	CASRPRGDLAGERPYEQYF
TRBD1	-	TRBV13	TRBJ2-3	TGTGCCAGCAGCCCCGGCGAGGACAGGGCGACAGATACGCAGTATTTT	CASSPGEDRATDTQYF
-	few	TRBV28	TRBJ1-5	TGTGCCAGCAGTGGGGGGGGATTGAGCGATCAGCCCCAGCATTTT	CASSGGGLSDQPQHF